The 31 T cell receptor beta chains in this list originate from one sample, sequenced in a study of blood T cell repertoires in COVID-19. The data were produced by immunoSEQ multiplex PCR, yet TCRdb's version contains in-frame clones alone and is incomplete. Of about 340,000 clones in the sample, about 89% were seen once. The sequencing sample was made of peripheral blood. These receptors all come from a woman aged 50 to 60 with COVID-19, enrolled during active disease.

The rearrangement links TRBV27 to TRBJ2-3; 8 bases align to TRBD2. CDR3 size: 16 residues. Looked up from germline, CDR1 is MNHEY and CDR2 is SMNVEV (reference sequence). V shed 3 bases, J shed 4 bases, and the junction held 9 bases outside the gene matches. In DNA form, the CDR3 reads TGTGCCAGCAGTTTTTCGGGAGGGCCCTCCCCAGATACGCAGTATTTT. Translating gives CASSFSGGPSPDTQYF.

The rearrangement links TRBV10-3 to TRBJ2-4; 9 bases align to TRBD1. Germline-derived CDR1 and CDR2 are ENHRY and SYGVKD. V trimming: 8 bases; J trimming: 5 bases; junction bases outside the gene matches: 4. This CDR3 has 13 amino acids. The CDR3 loop is CAISTGGENIQYF. The CDR3 nucleotides are TGTGCCATCTCGACAGGGGGGGAAAACATTCAGTACTTC.

The sample holds one count of this clone. This chain uses TRBV19 with TRBJ2-7, with TRBD1 identical over 9 bases. Per the germline V gene, CDR1 is LNHDA and CDR2 is SQIVND (reference sequence). Trimming at V came to 3 bases and at J to 3 bases, leaving 6 bases not matched to a gene. The CDR3 sequence is 15 residues long. The CDR3 nucleotides read TGTGCCAGTAGTATGGGACAGGGCAAAGGCTACGAGCAGTACTTC. Protein product: CASSMGQGKGYEQYF.

The genes are TRBV10-1 and TRBJ2-5; 8 positions match TRBD2. Germline CDR1 and CDR2: WNHNN and SYGVQD (reference sequence). The V and J ends lost 3 bases and 1 base, in that order; junction bases with no gene match: 4. This CDR3 has 15 residues. CDR3 sequence reads: CASSEAGAPQETQYF. DNA of the CDR3: TGCGCCAGCAGTGAAGCGGGAGCACCCCAAGAGACCCAGTACTTC.

V and J are TRBV7-6 and TRBJ2-5, with 13 nucleotides matching TRBD2. The CDR3 length is 16 residues. CDR1 is SGHVS, CDR2 FNYEAQ, per germline. After removal of 5 bases from V and 7 bases from J, the junction contained 10 bases not matched to a gene. The CDR3 sequence: CASSPGLAGELGTQYF. DNA of the CDR3: TGTGCCAGCAGCCCAGGACTAGCGGGAGAGTTGGGGACCCAGTACTTC. Supplemented by reference TRBV7-6 and TRBJ2-5, the full variable domain reads GAGVSQSPRYKVTKRGQDVALRCDPISGHVSLYWYRQALGQGPEFLTYFNYEAQQDKSGLPNDRFSAERPEGSISTLTIQRTEQRDSAMYRCASSPGLAGELGTQYFGPGTRLLVL.

This clone showed up just a few times. The chain joins TRBV29-1 to TRBJ1-1, with TRBD1 matching over 7 bases. The junction had 8 bases not matched to a gene; V was cut back by 3 bases and J by 4 bases. Germline-derived CDR1 and CDR2 are SQVTM and ANQGSEA. The CDR3 covers 14 residues. The DNA for the CDR3 is TGCAGCGTTGATAGACAGGGTGGGGCCACTGAAGCTTTCTTT. It yields the protein CSVDRQGGATEAFF. Complete variable domain (other parts from reference TRBV29-1 and TRBJ1-1): SAVISQKPSRDICQRGTSLTIQCQVDSQVTMMFWYRQQPGQSLTLIATANQGSEATYESGFVIDKFPISRPNLTFSTLTVSNMSPEDSSIYLCSVDRQGGATEAFFGQGTRLTVV.

This clone was detected only once. The chain employs TRBV3-1 (or the pseudogene TRBV3-2) and TRBJ2-7, with TRBD2 matching over 7 bases. The CDR3 is 15 amino acids. Germline values: CDR1 LGHDT, CDR2 YNNKEL (reference sequence). V lost 0 bases to trimming and J lost 4 bases; unmatched junction nucleotides: 6. This CDR3 reads CASSQDRWGGYEQYF. DNA of the CDR3: TGTGCCAGCAGCCAAGATCGCTGGGGGGGGTACGAGCAGTACTTC.

This sequence joins TRBV27 and TRBJ2-2, with a weak D call TRBD2 (6 bases). Deletions cut 7 bases from V and 6 bases from J, with 12 bases between. Germline V gene sequence: CDR1 MNHEY, CDR2 SMNVEV (reference sequence). This CDR3 has 13 residues. The CDR3 coding sequence is TGTGCCAGCACAAATCTAGCGTCCGGGGAGCTGTTTTTT. Translated: CASTNLASGELFF.

The rearrangement joins TRBV6-2 or TRBV6-3 to TRBJ2-5; D is perhaps TRBD1 (5 bases). The CDR3 covers 16 residues. Trimming removed 0 bases from V and 1 base from J, with 12 bases in between. Per germline, CDR1 MNHEY and CDR2 SVGEGT. The CDR3 protein is CASSYSAPGIQETQYF. The CDR3 region has the DNA TGTGCCAGCAGTTACTCAGCTCCAGGGATCCAAGAGACCCAGTACTTC.

The V and J genes are TRBV27 and TRBJ2-7; the D gene is possibly TRBD1 (6 bases). Trimming took off 7 bases at V and 2 bases at J, with 12 bases between the two ends. The CDR3 has 13 residues. Germline V gene lookup returns CDR1 MNHEY and CDR2 SMNVEV (reference sequence). CDR3 coding DNA: TGTGCCAGCAAATCACGGGACACCTACGAGCAGTACTTC. It yields the protein CASKSRDTYEQYF.

The chain carries TRBV18 and TRBJ2-7; 9 bases match TRBD2. CDR1 is KGHSH, CDR2 LQKENI, per germline. The CDR3 consists of 16 residues. The trim removed 6 bases at V and 3 bases at J, leaving 12 bases unmatched. The CDR3 bases are TGTGCCAGCTCGCCTCAATCAGCGGGAGGCCGCTACGAGCAGTACTTC. This encodes CASSPQSAGGRYEQYF.

The chain carries TRBV5-4 and TRBJ2-3, with TRBD2 matching 7 bases. CDR1 and CDR2 from the germline V gene are SGHNT and YYREEE (reference sequence). The ends lost 4 bases at V and 3 bases at J; junction bases unmatched: 8. The length of the CDR3 is 15 residues. The CDR3 nucleotides are TGTGCCAGCAGCCCCAGAGGGAGGGGAACAGATACGCAGTATTTT. Translation: CASSPRGRGTDTQYF.

V and J are TRBV29-1 and TRBJ1-3, with TRBD1 matching over 9 bases. V lost 1 base and J lost 0; bases outside the gene matches: 4. Germline-derived CDR1 and CDR2 are SQVTM and ANQGSEA. CDR3 length equals 16 residues. The CDR3 loop reads CSVEGTGAFSGNTIYF. The CDR3, as DNA: TGCAGCGTTGAAGGGACAGGGGCCTTCTCTGGAAACACCATATATTTT. The entire variable domain, with the rest obtained from reference TRBV29-1 and TRBJ1-3, is as follows: SAVISQKPSRDICQRGTSLTIQCQVDSQVTMMFWYRQQPGQSLTLIATANQGSEATYESGFVIDKFPISRPNLTFSTLTVSNMSPEDSSIYLCSVEGTGAFSGNTIYFGEGSWLTVV.

This chain connects TRBV6-2 or TRBV6-3 to TRBJ1-4; D gene ambiguous. Germline V gives CDR1 MNHEY, CDR2 SVGEGT. V lost 4 bases to trimming and J lost 4 bases, with 13 bases between them. CDR3 length: 15 residues. Here the CDR3 DNA reads TGTGCCAGCAGTTCCTTTGGAGGGAGTAATGAAAAACTGTTTTTT. Its translation is CASSSFGGSNEKLFF.

The chain combines TRBV4-1 with TRBJ1-1; 7 bases match TRBD1. The ends lost 1 base at V and 4 bases at J; junction bases unmatched: 6. CDR3 length: 15 residues. Germline assignment: CDR1 MGHRA and CDR2 YSYEKL. The CDR3 coding sequence is TGCGCCAGCAGCCAAGGTAGGCACAGGGGCACTGAAGCTTTCTTT. It yields the protein CASSQGRHRGTEAFF.

This chain connects TRBV12-3 or TRBV12-4 to TRBJ2-1; no clear D gene. V gave up 6 bases and J gave up 6 bases, with 6 bases separating them. The CDR3 consists of 11 residues. CDR3 sequence reads: CASSRGNEQFF. The CDR3 nucleotides are TGTGCCAGCAGCCGAGGCAATGAGCAGTTCTTC.

The CDR3 sequence is CATSRGPGQGHNEQFF. CDR3 nucleotide sequence: TGTGCCACCAGCAGAGGGCCGGGACAGGGTCACAATGAGCAGTTCTTC. V usage is TRBV15 and J usage is TRBJ2-1; 9 bases align to TRBD1. Germline lookup yields CDR1 LNHNV and CDR2 YYDKDF (reference sequence). The V and J ends lost 1 base and 5 bases, in that order; junction bases with no gene match: 6. CDR3 length equals 16 residues.

The gene calls are TRBV7-9 and TRBJ2-1; 7 nucleotides line up with TRBD2. The CDR3 is 16 residues long. J lost 3 bases, V lost 3 bases, and 8 bases had no gene match. CDR1 is SEHNR and CDR2 is FQNEAQ in the germline V gene (reference sequence). The CDR3 protein is CASSLLARGDYNEQFF. The CDR3 DNA is TGTGCCAGCAGCTTGTTAGCTCGGGGGGACTACAATGAGCAGTTCTTC.

The V call is TRBV11-2, the J call TRBJ1-5; 9 bases are shared with TRBD1. Trimming took 2 bases from V and 7 from J; bases not matched to a gene: 9. Germline CDR1 is SGHAT and CDR2 is FQNNGV. The CDR3 has 16 amino acids. CDR3 sequence reads: CASSLNSPQGAQPQHF. The CDR3 DNA reads as TGTGCCAGCAGCTTAAATTCTCCACAGGGGGCACAGCCCCAGCATTTT.

The chain employs TRBV5-4 and TRBJ2-3, with 13 bases identical to TRBD2. J gave up 5 bases and V 0 bases, and 6 bases lay outside the gene matches. The CDR3 sequence is 17 residues long. Germline CDR1 SGHNT, CDR2 YYREEE (reference sequence). This chain's CDR3 is CASSLGLAGGLRDTQYF. Here the CDR3 DNA reads TGTGCCAGCAGCTTGGGACTAGCGGGAGGACTTAGAGATACGCAGTATTTT.

The rearrangement joins TRBV7-3 to TRBJ2-3; 9 bases are a match to TRBD1. The CDR3 consists of 18 residues. Per the germline V gene, CDR1 is SGHTA and CDR2 is FQGTGA. After removal of 3 bases from V and 3 bases from J, the junction contained 13 bases not matched to a gene. The CDR3, as DNA: TGTGCCAGCAGCTTCCGCCCAGCACAGGGGGCAGGAACAGATACGCAGTATTTT. It yields the protein CASSFRPAQGAGTDTQYF. The full variable domain, completed using reference TRBV7-3 and TRBJ2-3, is GAGVSQTPSNKVTEKGKYVELRCDPISGHTALYWYRQSLGQGPEFLIYFQGTGAADDSGLPNDRFFAVRPEGSVSTLKIQRTERGDSAVYLCASSFRPAQGAGTDTQYFGPGTRLTVL.

The J gene is TRBJ1-1, the V gene TRBV12-3 or TRBV12-4; D gene uncertain. The V end lost 5 bases, the J end lost 3 bases, and 10 bases lay between the germline ends. The CDR3 length is 13 residues. The CDR3 loop is CASSRRVDTEAFF. As DNA, the CDR3 is TGTGCCAGCAGTCGGAGGGTAGACACTGAAGCTTTCTTT.

The gene calls are TRBV11-3 and TRBJ2-7, with a tentative D call TRBD2 (6 bases). The CDR3 is made up of 14 amino acids. V gave up 5 bases and J gave up 5 bases, with 16 bases separating them. Per the germline V gene, CDR1 is SGHNT and CDR2 is YENEEA. The CDR3 is CASSDFEGGHEQYF. In DNA form, the CDR3 reads TGTGCCAGCAGCGATTTCGAGGGAGGCCACGAGCAGTACTTC.

This chain joins TRBV11-2 and TRBJ2-1; the match to TRBD2 covers 7 bases. CDR3 size: 18 residues. Germline values: CDR1 SGHAT, CDR2 FQNNGV. Losses at the gene ends were 0 bases for V and 0 bases for J; bases not matched to a gene: 8. The CDR3, as DNA: TGTGCCAGCAGCTTAGATAATGGAGCGGGATACTCCTACAATGAGCAGTTCTTC. This encodes CASSLDNGAGYSYNEQFF.

The rearrangement joins TRBV4-3 to TRBJ2-7; perhaps TRBD2 as D (5 bases). Germline V CDR1 and CDR2: LGHNA, YSLEER. The CDR3 sequence is 15 residues long. V was clipped by 4 bases and J by 2 bases, with 15 bases between them. CDR3 protein: CASSRRTTAAYEQYF. The CDR3, as DNA: TGCGCCAGCAGCCGGAGGACCACCGCGGCCTACGAGCAGTACTTC.

The chain combines TRBV6-5 with TRBJ2-7; D is possibly TRBD1 (6 bases). The CDR3 length is 10 residues. The V and J ends lost 5 bases and 8 bases respectively, with 7 bases between them. Germline lookup yields CDR1 MNHEY and CDR2 SVGAGI. The CDR3 coding sequence is TGTGCCAGCAGTAGGGACAAGCAGTACTTC. It encodes CASSRDKQYF.

The chain has TRBV6-4 and TRBJ1-1; no definite D call. Germline V gives CDR1 MRHNA, CDR2 SNTAGT. Trimming took off 2 bases at V and 1 base at J, with 8 bases between the two ends. The CDR3 sequence is 14 residues long. CDR3 in amino acids: CASSDVAENTEAFF. The DNA of the CDR3 is TGTGCCAGCAGTGACGTGGCAGAGAACACTGAAGCTTTCTTT.

The J gene is TRBJ1-1, the V gene TRBV11-3, with D possibly matching TRBD1 (6 bases). CDR3 length equals 15 residues. Germline V gene lookup returns CDR1 SGHNT and CDR2 YENEEA. With 4 bases removed from V and 2 bases from J, the gap between germline ends came to 14 bases. In nucleotides, the CDR3 is TGTGCCAGCAGCTCTTCCAGGGGCCTAAACACTGAAGCTTTCTTT. Translating gives CASSSSRGLNTEAFF.

Only one count was recorded for this clone. Since no conserved phenylalanine or tryptophan closes the CDR3, a read error is the likely cause. It is unclear where the CDR3 begins or ends on the DNA, so no DNA is shown, and the CDR3 is as TCRdb lists it. The gene calls are TRBV11-2 and TRBJ2-7; the table names TRBD1, a call not compared with the DNA. The CDR3 is 12 amino acids in total, end residues counted. In germline, CDR1 is SGHAT, CDR2 FQNNGV. CDR3 region: CASSLATGPWNS.

The rearrangement uses TRBV27 and TRBJ1-4; tentatively, D is TRBD1 (6 bases). Germline CDR1 reads MNHEY; CDR2 reads SMNVEV (reference sequence). The CDR3 covers 14 residues. Between the trimmed V and J ends, which lost 2 bases and 7 bases, there was a span of 11 bases. In DNA form, the CDR3 reads TGTGCCAGCAGTTTAAACAGGGTCAGTGAAAAACTGTTTTTT. The encoded protein is CASSLNRVSEKLFF.

V usage is TRBV5-1 and J usage is TRBJ1-4; D is unclear. Germline V CDR1 and CDR2: SGHRS, YFSETQ. This CDR3 has 16 amino acids. Trimming removed 2 bases at V and 0 bases at J, with 11 bases between. CDR3 protein: CASSFGPTATNEKLFF. Here the CDR3 DNA reads TGCGCCAGCAGCTTTGGGCCCACTGCAACTAATGAAAAACTGTTTTTT. The full variable domain, its missing parts supplied by reference TRBV5-1 and TRBJ1-4, is KAGVTQTPRYLIKTRGQQVTLSCSPISGHRSVSWYQQTPGQGLQFLFEYFSETQRNKGNFPGRFSGRQFSNSRSEMNVSTLELGDSALYLCASSFGPTATNEKLFFGSGTQLSVL.